A single sample gave rise to the 5 T cell receptor beta chains below, sequenced in a study of CD8+ T cells in alopecia areata (dated by TCRdb to 2017 to 2018). Libraries came from the immunoSEQ multiplex PCR assay. RNA was extracted from all samples and reverse transcribed into cDNA, which served as template for TCR sequencing. TCRdb obtained this table from immuneACCESS and retained in-frame rearrangements with V and J assigned. These tables miss some clones; where compared with another copy, unresolved V genes account for less than half of the shortfall, and the remainder is unexplained. For this sample, about 300,000 clones appear and none is a singleton. 1.2% of the sample comes from the top ten. Pooled mouse cutaneous lymph node cells were stained for CD4, CD8alpha, NKG2D, NKG2ACE and other markers, then sorted on a BD Influx. The sample comprised CD4+ T cells sorted from a lymph node. The source of these receptors is a C3H/HeJ mouse with alopecia areata. In terms of MHC, this strain is H2-k.

In its sample, this clone was seen a few times. Genes and germline are mouse. The read gets to within 4 residues of the CDR3 end, and the germline J gene fills in the rest. The chain recombines TRBV13-3 with TRBJ2-2, with D hard to call. Per the germline V gene, CDR1 is NNHDY and CDR2 is SYVADS. Trimming removed 0 bases from V and 4 bases from J, with 4 bases in between. The CDR3 has 13 amino acids. CDR3 sequence reads: CASSDVGTGQLYF. The part of the CDR3 DNA that was read is TGTGCCAGCAGTGATGTGGGCACCGGG.

Comment on this clone: Germline and genes here are mouse. From the germline J gene comes the end of the CDR3, since the read stops 4 residues before it. V and J are TRBV13-2 and TRBJ2-2; a possible D gene is TRBD1 (7 bases). The ends were cut back, 0 bases at V and 1 base at J, with 13 bases in the middle. The CDR3 is 17 amino acids. Germline loops: CDR1 NNHNN, CDR2 SYGAGS (reference sequence). The CDR3 is CASGDAVRGQNTGQLYF. The part of the CDR3 DNA that was read is TGTGCCAGCGGTGATGCTGTGAGGGGGCAAAACACCGGG.

The table lists this clone with a few counts. The listed genes are named as in mouse. The sequence runs out 4 residues before the end of the CDR3; the remainder is reconstructed from the germline J gene. The chain combines TRBV13-1 with TRBJ2-3; 7 bases align to TRBD2. Germline V lookup: CDR1 NSHNY, CDR2 SYGAGN. CDR3 length: 14 amino acids. CDR3 sequence reads: CASSDAWGEETLYF. The sequenced part of the CDR3 DNA is TGTGCCAGCAGTGATGCATGGGGGGAAGAA.

The sample holds a few counts of this clone. Germline and genes: mouse. The read stops 4 residues short of the end of the CDR3; the missing end is completed from the germline J gene. V is TRBV13-1 and J is TRBJ2-5, with 8 bases aligning to TRBD1. J gave up 1 base and V 6 bases, and 1 base lay outside the gene matches. This CDR3 is built from 13 residues. Germline-derived CDR1 and CDR2 are NSHNY and SYGAGN. Incomplete CDR3 DNA: TGTGCCAGCAAACAGGGGGACCAAGAC. This codes for CASKQGDQD. Given in full, the CDR3 is CASKQGDQDTQYF.

Concerning this clone itself: Gene names follow the mouse nomenclature. The CDR3 end is not reached by the read, which stops 3 residues before it; the germline J gene fills it in. J is TRBJ1-6 and V is TRBV13-3; D is undetermined. TRBJ1-6 qualifies as an ORF whose function is uncertain. CDR3 length equals 13 residues. Germline CDR1 and CDR2: NNHDY and SYVADS. The V end was cut by 4 bases, the J end by 7 bases, with 9 bases between. This CDR3 reads CASSTQENSPLYF. Incomplete CDR3 DNA: TGTGCCAGCAGTACGCAGGAAAATTCGCCC.